The 7 T cell receptor beta chains listed next were all sequenced from one sample in a study of T cell repertoires in cytomegalovirus infection (dated by TCRdb to about 2019). The run used an Illumina HiSeq 1500. Using fastp trimming at Q25 and MiXCR clonotype assembly, TCRdb reanalyzed the public sequencing data and kept in-frame beta chains. A single entry per CDR3 protein holds the most common genes and DNA from its merged rows. Counted in this sample were around 450,000 distinct CDR3 sequences; 31% of them appeared once. The ten largest clones take up around 15% of the sample. Sequencing was carried out using PBMCs. The receptors stem from a human donor in good health (CMV status not recorded). Some clones in this sample may be carry-over from other donors' samples.

In regard to this clonotype: The conserved phenylalanine or tryptophan is not found at the CDR3 terminus, so this likely reflects a read error. V gene TRBV28 combines with J gene TRBJ2-5; weak D call: TRBD1 (7 bases). The germline V gene encodes CDR1 MDHEN and CDR2 SYDVKM. This CDR3 has 17 residues. Trimming stripped 7 bases from V and 1 base from J, with 22 bases between. The CDR3 nucleotides read TGTGCCAGCACTCCAATGGCGGCAGGGGGACTCCAAGAGACCCAGTACTTA. Its translation is CASTPMAAGGLQETQYL.

This chain joins TRBV6-5 and TRBJ1-1; D remains ambiguous. The CDR3 extends over 14 amino acids. Per the germline V gene, CDR1 is MNHEY and CDR2 is SVGAGI. The V gene lost 7 bases and the J gene lost 1 base, with 13 bases spanning the gap. The CDR3 DNA sequence: TGTGCCAGCAAAAAGGGAGTGACGAACACTGAAGCTTTCTTT. Residues: CASKKGVTNTEAFF.

This clonotype was counted a few times. The J gene is TRBJ1-4, the V gene TRBV28; no firm D call. V was pared by 5 bases and J by 0 bases, with 13 bases between. Germline CDR1 reads MDHEN; CDR2 reads SYDVKM. CDR3 size: 16 residues. Written as DNA, the CDR3 is TGTGCCAGCAGTCCCCACCGAGGGACAACTAATGAAAAACTGTTTTTT. It translates to CASSPHRGTTNEKLFF.

This clonotype was observed a few times. The chain combines TRBV27 with TRBJ2-6; a weak D match, TRBD2 (5 bases). The CDR3 length is 14 residues. Germline V gives CDR1 MNHEY, CDR2 SMNVEV (reference sequence). The germline V and J ends were trimmed by 3 bases and 3 bases, with 6 bases remaining between them. The CDR3 DNA is TGTGCCAGCAGTTTGAGGGTTGGGGCCAACGTCCTGACTTTC. This codes for CASSLRVGANVLTF.

For this clonotype: Since the CDR3 does not end with the conserved phenylalanine or tryptophan, this likely comes from a read error. The chain is built from TRBV7-7 and TRBJ2-7; 8 positions agree with TRBD1. The CDR3 sequence is 17 residues long. Germline-derived CDR1 and CDR2 are SSHAT and FNYEAQ (reference sequence). The CDR3 region is CASSLAGDRRSTYEQYL. The CDR3 DNA follows: TGTGCTAGCAGCTTAGCTGGGGACAGGCGATCGACCTACGAGCAGTACTTA.

The V call is TRBV19, the J call TRBJ2-7, with TRBD2 identical over 7 bases. The CDR3 is made up of 11 amino acids. J was trimmed by 9 bases and V by 8 bases; bases with no gene match: 7. Per the germline V gene, CDR1 is LNHDA and CDR2 is SQIVND (reference sequence). The CDR3 spells CASWEGRRQYF. Written as DNA, the CDR3 is TGTGCCAGTTGGGAGGGGCGGAGGCAGTACTTC.

V is TRBV18 and J is TRBJ2-1; the match to TRBD1 covers 8 bases. V was clipped by 6 bases and J by 10 bases; unmatched bases: 17. Per germline, CDR1 KGHSH and CDR2 LQKENI. This CDR3 region has 16 residues. The CDR3 sequence: CASSPTGTGPSREQFF. Written as DNA, the CDR3 is TGTGCCAGCTCCCCAACCGGGACAGGACCCTCCAGGGAGCAGTTCTTC.